This T cell receptor (beta chain) derives from a study of T cells expressing NK-cell markers. This CDR3 is 14 amino acids long. CDR1 is MNHNS, CDR2 SASEGT, per germline. 5'RACE template switching with UMIs produced the TCR beta cDNA. TCRdb re-called the 5' RACE reads and catalogs CDR3 proteins one per entry, DNA excluded. This sample contains about 380,000 distinct CDR3 sequences. The specimen was blood T cells: a sorted CD56 or NKG2C T cell subset, CD4+ or CD8+ T cells, or bulk PBMC T cells (not recorded which). The source is a man aged 18-70 years in good health. J is TRBJ1-6 and V is TRBV6-1; TCRdb gives TRBD1 as the D gene, but with no DNA this cannot be confirmed. CDR3 amino acids: CASSPGQYNSPLHF.